This passage covers 2 T cell receptor beta chains from one sample sequenced in a study of TIL therapy for anti-PD-1-resistant metastatic lung cancer. Specified time point: pre-treatment sample, taken before nivolumab and TIL therapy. This was the immunoSEQ v3 assay. The data were produced by immunoSEQ multiplex PCR, yet TCRdb's version contains in-frame clones alone and is incomplete. The table includes approximately 10,000 clones, about 80% detected once. The sample in question was blood, obtained at baseline. The receptor source for this set is a person aged 25 to 85 with non-small cell lung cancer.

The rearrangement uses TRBV7-9 and TRBJ1-2, with D possibly being TRBD1 (6 bases). V was pared by 4 bases and J by 2 bases, with 11 bases between. The CDR3 covers 14 residues. Germline V gene data show CDR1 as SEHNR and CDR2 as FQNEAQ (reference sequence). The DNA for the CDR3 is TGTGCCAGCAGCTCCGGGACACCCAACTATGGCTACACCTTC. Protein product: CASSSGTPNYGYTF.

The V call is TRBV2, the J call TRBJ2-3, with 11 bases lining up with TRBD2. Trimming at V came to 2 bases and at J to 2 bases, leaving 12 bases not matched to a gene. The CDR3 totals 19 residues. Germline V CDR1 and CDR2: SNHLY, FYNNEI. CDR3 DNA: TGTGCCAGCAGTGAAAGGTCTTGGACTAGCGGGCAATACACAGATACGCAGTATTTT. It specifies CASSERSWTSGQYTDTQYF.